Listed below are T cell receptor beta chains from one sample, sequenced in a study of T cell changes during pregnancy in multiple sclerosis. Here immunoSEQ multiplex PCR was the method, and the copy in TCRdb shows in-frame clones only, minus some. Counted here are approximately 96,000 clones, approximately 90% occurring once; the ten biggest clones make up roughly 2%. This material consisted of peripheral blood, taken after pregnancy. Every receptor here comes from a female donor in good health, enrolled as a control in a pregnancy study. CDR3s include the opening cysteine and the closing phenylalanine or tryptophan. Fields, in order: V gene, J gene, D gene, clone size, CDR3 protein, CDR3 DNA. A D gene is named only where the DNA matches it firmly. Not all rows give a size; the values are once, few, many and, for expanded clones, a class.

v_call: TRBV6-1; j_call: TRBJ1-1; d_call: TRBD1; clone_size: .; cdr3_aa: CASPRTGWGTEAFF; cdr3_nt: TGTGCCAGTCCCAGGACAGGGTGGGGCACTGAAGCTTTCTTT
v_call: TRBV5-5; j_call: TRBJ2-3; d_call: TRBD2; clone_size: .; cdr3_aa: CASSFAGGTDTQYF; cdr3_nt: TGTGCCAGCAGCTTCGCGGGGGGGACAGATACGCAGTATTTT
v_call: TRBV29-1; j_call: TRBJ2-5; d_call: TRBD2; clone_size: .; cdr3_aa: CSVVGEGTSGGPPASVTQYF; cdr3_nt: TGCAGCGTTGTAGGGGAAGGGACTAGCGGGGGCCCGCCGGCGTCGGTGACCCAGTACTTC
v_call: TRBV19; j_call: TRBJ2-3; d_call: .; clone_size: few; cdr3_aa: CASSIRTGTDTQYF; cdr3_nt: TGTGCCAGTAGTATCCGGACAGGCACAGATACGCAGTATTTT
v_call: TRBV28; j_call: TRBJ1-5; d_call: TRBD1; clone_size: .; cdr3_aa: CASSSGQGAQPQHF; cdr3_nt: TGTGCCAGCAGCTCAGGACAGGGGGCTCAGCCCCAGCATTTT
v_call: TRBV7-2; j_call: TRBJ2-3; d_call: .; clone_size: .; cdr3_aa: CASRHTSTDTQYF; cdr3_nt: TGTGCCAGCAGACACACCAGCACAGATACGCAGTATTTT
v_call: TRBV13; j_call: TRBJ2-7; d_call: TRBD1; clone_size: .; cdr3_aa: CASSTRDSMYEQYF; cdr3_nt: TGTGCCAGCAGCACACGGGACAGTATGTACGAGCAGTACTTC
v_call: TRBV27; j_call: TRBJ2-7; d_call: TRBD2; clone_size: once; cdr3_aa: CASSSTSGGYEQYF; cdr3_nt: TGTGCCAGCAGTTCGACTAGCGGGGGGTACGAGCAGTACTTC
v_call: TRBV20-1; j_call: TRBJ2-7; d_call: TRBD1; clone_size: .; cdr3_aa: CSALDRGEQYF; cdr3_nt: TGCAGTGCCCTCGACAGGGGCGAGCAGTACTTC
v_call: TRBV4-1; j_call: TRBJ2-5; d_call: .; clone_size: .; cdr3_aa: CASSQEASRGWTQYF; cdr3_nt: TGCGCCAGCAGCCAAGAGGCATCGAGGGGGTGGACCCAGTACTTC
v_call: TRBV19; j_call: TRBJ1-4; d_call: TRBD1; clone_size: .; cdr3_aa: CASSTRDSTNEKLFF; cdr3_nt: TGTGCCAGTAGTACCCGGGACAGCACTAATGAAAAACTGTTTTTT
v_call: TRBV18; j_call: TRBJ1-3; d_call: .; clone_size: .; cdr3_aa: CASQPAGTSGNTIYF; cdr3_nt: TGTGCCAGCCAACCAGCGGGGACCTCTGGAAACACCATATATTTT
v_call: TRBV6-5; j_call: TRBJ2-7; d_call: TRBD2; clone_size: .; cdr3_aa: CASSYPGLETNEQYF; cdr3_nt: TGTGCCAGCAGTTACCCAGGACTAGAAACAAACGAGCAGTACTTC
v_call: TRBV12-2; j_call: TRBJ1-1; d_call: .; clone_size: once; cdr3_aa: CASRRRVGSNTEAFF; cdr3_nt: TGTGCAAGTCGCCGGCGGGTGGGGTCTAACACTGAAGCTTTCTTT
v_call: TRBV7-2; j_call: TRBJ2-1; d_call: .; clone_size: .; cdr3_aa: CASSSDSYNEQFF; cdr3_nt: TGTGCCAGCAGCTCGGACAGTTACAATGAGCAGTTCTTC
v_call: TRBV27; j_call: TRBJ2-3; d_call: TRBD2; clone_size: .; cdr3_aa: CASSLRTGTSAGTQYF; cdr3_nt: TGTGCCAGCAGTTTAAGGACCGGGACTAGCGCGGGGACGCAGTATTTT
v_call: TRBV9; j_call: TRBJ1-4; d_call: TRBD1; clone_size: .; cdr3_aa: CASSTGTGADEKLFF; cdr3_nt: TGTGCCAGCAGCACGGGGACAGGGGCGGATGAAAAACTGTTTTTT
v_call: TRBV7-9; j_call: TRBJ2-5; d_call: .; clone_size: .; cdr3_aa: CASSLAGGPLPQETQYF; cdr3_nt: TGTGCCAGCAGCTTAGCGGGGGGACCCCTCCCCCAAGAGACCCAGTACTTC
v_call: TRBV19; j_call: TRBJ1-5; d_call: TRBD1; clone_size: .; cdr3_aa: CASRTDRGNQPQHF; cdr3_nt: TGTGCCAGTAGGACGGACAGGGGCAATCAGCCCCAGCATTTT
v_call: TRBV5-1; j_call: TRBJ2-1; d_call: .; clone_size: .; cdr3_aa: CASSPRGAANNEQFF; cdr3_nt: TGCGCCAGCAGCCCCCGTGGAGCGGCTAACAATGAGCAGTTCTTC
v_call: TRBV7-2; j_call: TRBJ1-3; d_call: .; clone_size: .; cdr3_aa: CASSPLRANSGNTIYF; cdr3_nt: TGTGCCAGCAGCCCACTCAGGGCGAACTCTGGAAACACCATATATTTT
v_call: TRBV7-9; j_call: TRBJ2-2; d_call: TRBD2; clone_size: .; cdr3_aa: CASNSGLAVNTGELFF; cdr3_nt: TGTGCCAGCAACTCGGGACTAGCGGTGAACACCGGGGAGCTGTTTTTT
v_call: TRBV6-6; j_call: TRBJ2-7; d_call: .; clone_size: .; cdr3_aa: CASSYRQGEQYF; cdr3_nt: TGTGCCAGCAGTTACCGCCAGGGCGAGCAGTACTTC
v_call: TRBV4-2; j_call: TRBJ2-1; d_call: .; clone_size: .; cdr3_aa: CASSQDPQGLRRLDNEQFF; cdr3_nt: TGTGCCAGCAGCCAAGATCCCCAGGGTTTGCGGAGACTCGACAATGAGCAGTTCTTC
v_call: TRBV7-9; j_call: TRBJ1-1; d_call: TRBD1; clone_size: once; cdr3_aa: CASSDPGQGANTEAFF; cdr3_nt: TGTGCCAGCAGCGACCCGGGACAGGGGGCGAACACTGAAGCTTTCTTT
v_call: TRBV5-8; j_call: TRBJ2-5; d_call: .; clone_size: .; cdr3_aa: CASSWDFQETQYF; cdr3_nt: TGTGCCAGCAGTTGGGACTTCCAAGAGACCCAGTACTTC
v_call: TRBV7-9; j_call: TRBJ2-3; d_call: TRBD2; clone_size: .; cdr3_aa: CASSLVAGATGDTQYF; cdr3_nt: TGTGCCAGCAGCCTTGTAGCGGGGGCCACGGGGGATACGCAGTATTTT
v_call: TRBV14; j_call: TRBJ1-3; d_call: .; clone_size: .; cdr3_aa: CASSTTNGNTIYF; cdr3_nt: TGTGCCAGCTCAACAACAAATGGAAACACCATATATTTT
v_call: TRBV28; j_call: TRBJ2-1; d_call: TRBD1; clone_size: .; cdr3_aa: CASKSGTGDHNEQFF; cdr3_nt: TGTGCCAGCAAGTCCGGGACAGGGGACCACAATGAGCAGTTCTTC
v_call: TRBV28; j_call: TRBJ1-5; d_call: .; clone_size: .; cdr3_aa: CASSPPGNQPQHF; cdr3_nt: TGTGCCAGCAGTCCCCCGGGAAATCAGCCCCAGCATTTT
v_call: TRBV11-3; j_call: TRBJ2-2; d_call: .; clone_size: .; cdr3_aa: CASSPGWVLNTGELFF; cdr3_nt: TGTGCCAGCAGCCCCGGGTGGGTCCTGAACACCGGGGAGCTGTTTTTT
v_call: TRBV29-1; j_call: TRBJ1-2; d_call: TRBD1; clone_size: .; cdr3_aa: CSDATGAPNYGYTF; cdr3_nt: TGCAGCGACGCTACAGGGGCCCCTAACTATGGCTACACCTTC
v_call: TRBV5-6; j_call: TRBJ1-5; d_call: TRBD1; clone_size: .; cdr3_aa: CASTQFGTGNNQPQHF; cdr3_nt: TGTGCCAGCACCCAGTTCGGGACAGGGAACAATCAGCCCCAGCATTTT
v_call: TRBV19; j_call: TRBJ2-7; d_call: .; clone_size: .; cdr3_aa: CASSLGGAAVEQYF; cdr3_nt: TGTGCCAGTAGTTTGGGGGGGGCGGCGGTTGAGCAGTACTTC
v_call: TRBV7-3; j_call: TRBJ2-7; d_call: TRBD2; clone_size: .; cdr3_aa: CASSLGGGAHEQYF; cdr3_nt: TGTGCCAGCAGCTTAGGCGGGGGGGCCCACGAGCAGTACTTC
v_call: TRBV7-2; j_call: TRBJ2-7; d_call: TRBD1; clone_size: .; cdr3_aa: CASSLVPGQGLYEQYF; cdr3_nt: TGTGCCAGCAGCTTAGTCCCGGGACAGGGGTTATACGAGCAGTACTTC
v_call: TRBV5-6; j_call: TRBJ2-1; d_call: TRBD1; clone_size: .; cdr3_aa: CASSLGQGNEQFF; cdr3_nt: TGTGCCAGCAGCTTGGGACAGGGAAATGAGCAGTTCTTC
v_call: TRBV28; j_call: TRBJ2-7; d_call: .; clone_size: .; cdr3_aa: CASSPPGQPYEQYF; cdr3_nt: TGTGCCAGCAGCCCCCCCGGACAGCCTTACGAGCAGTACTTC
v_call: TRBV6-4; j_call: TRBJ2-6; d_call: .; clone_size: .; cdr3_aa: CASSASGESGANVLTF; cdr3_nt: TGTGCCAGCAGTGCATCAGGGGAATCTGGGGCCAACGTCCTGACTTTC
v_call: TRBV10-2; j_call: TRBJ2-1; d_call: TRBD2; clone_size: .; cdr3_aa: CASSERLAGARSYNEQFF; cdr3_nt: TGCGCCAGCAGTGAGCGACTAGCGGGAGCGAGGTCCTACAATGAGCAGTTCTTC
v_call: TRBV7-7; j_call: TRBJ2-7; d_call: TRBD1; clone_size: .; cdr3_aa: CASSLAGQGAEQYF; cdr3_nt: TGTGCTAGCAGCTTAGCGGGACAGGGGGCCGAGCAGTACTTC
v_call: TRBV27; j_call: TRBJ2-2; d_call: TRBD2; clone_size: once; cdr3_aa: CASSLQAGGLPGELFF; cdr3_nt: TGTGCCAGCAGTCTCCAAGCGGGGGGGCTCCCCGGGGAGCTGTTTTTT
v_call: TRBV27; j_call: TRBJ2-1; d_call: .; clone_size: .; cdr3_aa: CASSLRDSFNEQFF; cdr3_nt: TGTGCCAGCAGTTTGCGGGACAGCTTCAATGAGCAGTTCTTC
v_call: TRBV30; j_call: TRBJ1-6; d_call: .; clone_size: .; cdr3_aa: CAGEVAGPNSPLHF; cdr3_nt: TGTGCCGGGGAGGTTGCAGGGCCTAATTCACCCCTCCACTTT
v_call: TRBV5-1; j_call: TRBJ2-1; d_call: TRBD2; clone_size: .; cdr3_aa: CASSPSGGSNEQFF; cdr3_nt: TGCGCCAGCAGCCCCAGCGGGGGGTCCAATGAGCAGTTCTTC
v_call: TRBV14; j_call: TRBJ1-1; d_call: TRBD1; clone_size: .; cdr3_aa: CASRLTGDHRAFF; cdr3_nt: TGTGCCAGCAGGCTAACAGGGGATCATCGAGCTTTCTTT
v_call: TRBV7-6; j_call: TRBJ1-1; d_call: TRBD1; clone_size: .; cdr3_aa: CASSLGTVATRNTEAFF; cdr3_nt: TGTGCCAGCAGCTTGGGGACAGTGGCGACAAGAAACACTGAAGCTTTCTTT
v_call: TRBV10-1; j_call: TRBJ1-2; d_call: TRBD1; clone_size: .; cdr3_aa: CASSPFPTGPGYTF; cdr3_nt: TGCGCCAGCAGCCCATTCCCGACAGGGCCTGGCTACACCTTC
v_call: TRBV11-2; j_call: TRBJ2-3; d_call: TRBD2; clone_size: .; cdr3_aa: CASSLLSGSRGDTQYF; cdr3_nt: TGTGCCAGCAGCTTACTTAGCGGGAGTCGGGGAGATACGCAGTATTTT